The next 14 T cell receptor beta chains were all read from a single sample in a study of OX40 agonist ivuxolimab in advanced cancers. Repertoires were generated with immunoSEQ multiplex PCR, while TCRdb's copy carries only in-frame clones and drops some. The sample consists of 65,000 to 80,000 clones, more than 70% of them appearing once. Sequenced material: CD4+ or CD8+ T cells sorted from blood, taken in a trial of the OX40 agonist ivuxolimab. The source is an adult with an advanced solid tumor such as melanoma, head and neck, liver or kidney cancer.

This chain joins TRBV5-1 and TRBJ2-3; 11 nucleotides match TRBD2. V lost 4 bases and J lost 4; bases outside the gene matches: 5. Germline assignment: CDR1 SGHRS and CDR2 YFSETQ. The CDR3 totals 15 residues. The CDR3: CASSRSGLAADTQYF. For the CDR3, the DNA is TGCGCCAGCAGCCGTTCGGGACTAGCGGCAGATACGCAGTATTTT.

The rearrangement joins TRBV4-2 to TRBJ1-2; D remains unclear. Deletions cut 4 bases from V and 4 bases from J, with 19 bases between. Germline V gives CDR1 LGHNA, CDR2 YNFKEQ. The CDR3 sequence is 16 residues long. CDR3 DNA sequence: TGTGCCAGCAGCCCAGATTACACCCGGGCCCTCTATGGCTACACCTTC. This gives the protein CASSPDYTRALYGYTF.

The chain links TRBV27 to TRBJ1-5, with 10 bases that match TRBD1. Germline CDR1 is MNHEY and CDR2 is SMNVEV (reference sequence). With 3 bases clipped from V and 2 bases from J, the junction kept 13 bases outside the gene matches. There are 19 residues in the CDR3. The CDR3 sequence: CASSFPEDRGLCGNQPQHF. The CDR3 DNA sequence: TGTGCCAGCAGTTTTCCAGAAGACAGGGGGCTTTGTGGCAATCAGCCCCAGCATTTT.

In DNA form, the CDR3 reads TGCGCCAGCAGCCCCGGACAGGGTATATACGAGCAGTACTTC. This translates into CASSPGQGIYEQYF. The V and J genes are TRBV5-1 and TRBJ2-7, with 8 bases lining up with TRBD1. V was clipped by 4 bases and J by 4 bases; unmatched bases: 7. CDR1 is SGHRS, CDR2 YFSETQ, per germline. The CDR3 is made up of 14 amino acids.

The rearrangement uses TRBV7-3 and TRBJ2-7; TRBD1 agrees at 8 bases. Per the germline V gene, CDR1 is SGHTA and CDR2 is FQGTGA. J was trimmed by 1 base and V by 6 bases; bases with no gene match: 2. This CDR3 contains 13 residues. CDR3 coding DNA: TGTGCCAGCAGTAGACAGGGGTCCTACGAGCAGTACTTC. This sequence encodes CASSRQGSYEQYF.

The CDR3 loop is CASSPPEVTEAFF. The CDR3 nucleotides read TGTGCCAGCTCACCACCGGAAGTCACTGAAGCTTTCTTT. The chain recombines TRBV18 with TRBJ1-1; D not certain. Trimming took off 0 bases at V and 4 bases at J, with 6 bases between the two ends. The CDR3 extends over 13 amino acids. Germline CDR1 and CDR2: KGHSH and LQKENI.

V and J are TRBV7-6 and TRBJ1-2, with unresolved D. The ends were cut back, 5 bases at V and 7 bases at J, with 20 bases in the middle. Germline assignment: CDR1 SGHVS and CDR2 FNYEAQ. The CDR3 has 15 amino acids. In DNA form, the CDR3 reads TGTGCCAGCAGCCCCCGAGTTAACAGCCTGGGTGGCTACACCTTC. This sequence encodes CASSPRVNSLGGYTF.

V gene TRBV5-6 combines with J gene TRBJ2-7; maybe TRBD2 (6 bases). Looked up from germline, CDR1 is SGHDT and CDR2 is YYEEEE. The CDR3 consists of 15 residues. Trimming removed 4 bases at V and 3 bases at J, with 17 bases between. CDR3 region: CASSRAGGNRYEQYF. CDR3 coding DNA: TGTGCCAGCAGCCGAGCTGGGGGGAACCGCTACGAGCAGTACTTC.

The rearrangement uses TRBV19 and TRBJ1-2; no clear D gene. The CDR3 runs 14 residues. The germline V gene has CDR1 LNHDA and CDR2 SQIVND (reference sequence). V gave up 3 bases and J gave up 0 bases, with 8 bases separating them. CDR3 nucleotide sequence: TGTGCCAGTAGTATGCGAAGGACTAACTATGGCTACACCTTC. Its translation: CASSMRRTNYGYTF.

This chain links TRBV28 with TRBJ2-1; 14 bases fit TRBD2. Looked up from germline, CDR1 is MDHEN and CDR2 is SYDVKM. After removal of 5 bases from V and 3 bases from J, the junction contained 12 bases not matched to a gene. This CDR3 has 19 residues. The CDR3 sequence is CASSIQGLAGAWGYNEQFF. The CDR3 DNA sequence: TGTGCCAGCAGTATCCAGGGACTAGCGGGAGCCTGGGGCTACAATGAGCAGTTCTTC.

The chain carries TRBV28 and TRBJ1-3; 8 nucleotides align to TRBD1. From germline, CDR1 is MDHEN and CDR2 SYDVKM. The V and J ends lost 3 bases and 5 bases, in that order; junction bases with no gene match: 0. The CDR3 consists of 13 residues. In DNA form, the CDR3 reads TGTGCCAGCAGTTTCAGGGGGCGAAACACCATATATTTT. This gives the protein CASSFRGRNTIYF. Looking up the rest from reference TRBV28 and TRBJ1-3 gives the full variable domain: DVKVTQSSRYLVKRTGEKVFLECVQDMDHENMFWYRQDPGLGLRLIYFSYDVKMKEKGDIPEGYSVSREKKERFSLILESASTNQTSMYLCASSFRGRNTIYFGEGSWLTVV.

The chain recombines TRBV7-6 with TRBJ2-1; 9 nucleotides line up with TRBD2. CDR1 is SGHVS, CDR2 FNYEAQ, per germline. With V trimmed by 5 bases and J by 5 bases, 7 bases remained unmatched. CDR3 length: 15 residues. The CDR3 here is CASSPPAGGNNEQFF. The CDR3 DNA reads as TGTGCCAGCAGCCCGCCCGCGGGGGGGAACAATGAGCAGTTCTTC. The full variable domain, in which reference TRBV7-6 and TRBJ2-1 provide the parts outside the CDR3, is GAGVSQSPRYKVTKRGQDVALRCDPISGHVSLYWYRQALGQGPEFLTYFNYEAQQDKSGLPNDRFSAERPEGSISTLTIQRTEQRDSAMYRCASSPPAGGNNEQFFGPGTRLTVL.

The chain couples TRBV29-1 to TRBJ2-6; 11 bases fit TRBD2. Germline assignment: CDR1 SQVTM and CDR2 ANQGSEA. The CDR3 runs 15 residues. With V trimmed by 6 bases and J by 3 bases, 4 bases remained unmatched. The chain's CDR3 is CSVASGRSGANVLTF. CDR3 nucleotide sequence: TGCAGCGTGGCTAGCGGGAGGAGTGGGGCCAACGTCCTGACTTTC.

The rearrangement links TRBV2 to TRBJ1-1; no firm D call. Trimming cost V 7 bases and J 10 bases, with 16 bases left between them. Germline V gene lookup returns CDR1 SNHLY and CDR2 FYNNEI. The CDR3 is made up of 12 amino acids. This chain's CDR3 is CASTKSEDGAFF. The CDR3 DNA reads TGTGCCAGCACTAAAAGTGAGGATGGAGCTTTCTTT.